A selection of T cell receptor beta chains follows, all from one sample in a study of blood T cell repertoires in COVID-19. Clones were sequenced by immunoSEQ multiplex PCR, and TCRdb holds only the in-frame ones, with some missing. The sample records roughly 64,000 clones, about nine tenths being singletons. Sample: peripheral blood. These receptors were obtained from a man between 45 and 60 years old with active COVID-19. The CDR3 runs from the conserved cysteine through the conserved F or W. A D gene is named only where the DNA matches it firmly. Clone size is not always given. Where it is, it says once, few, many or a class for expanded clones.

clone_size,d_call,v_call,j_call,cdr3_nt,cdr3_aa
-,TRBD1,TRBV28,TRBJ1-1,TGTGCCAGCAGTTTCGACCCAAGACAGGGACCGAACACTGAAGCTTTCTTT,CASSFDPRQGPNTEAFF
once,TRBD2,TRBV27,TRBJ2-3,TGTGCCAGCAATAGACTAGCGGGAACCACAGATACGCAGTATTTT,CASNRLAGTTDTQYF
-,TRBD1,TRBV19,TRBJ1-5,TGTGCCACCCGGACAGGGGGCTATAGCAATCAGCCCCAGCATTTT,CATRTGGYSNQPQHF
-,TRBD2,TRBV18,TRBJ2-5,TGTGCCAGCTCACCTCAGGGAGGGCAAGAGACCCAGTACTTC,CASSPQGGQETQYF
-,TRBD2,TRBV11-1,TRBJ2-1,TGTGCCAGCAGCTGGACTAGCGGGAGTGGAGGCAATGAGCAGTTCTTC,CASSWTSGSGGNEQFF
-,-,TRBV4-1,TRBJ2-1,TGCGCCAGCAGCCTAGACGGGACAACTTACAATGAGCAGTTCTTC,CASSLDGTTYNEQFF
once,-,TRBV5-1,TRBJ2-3,TGCGCCAGCAGCTTAACTCGGGAGACAAGGTGCACAGATACGCAGTATTTT,CASSLTRETRCTDTQYF
-,TRBD2,TRBV29-1,TRBJ2-7,TGCAGCGTTGAAGATACAGCGGGAGGGTACGAGCAGTACTTC,CSVEDTAGGYEQYF
-,TRBD2,TRBV19,TRBJ2-5,TGTGCCAGTAGTATACCCGGACTAGCGGGGGCCGAGGAGACCCAGTACTTC,CASSIPGLAGAEETQYF
-,-,TRBV28,TRBJ1-3,TGTGCCAGCAGGCTGGGTGGGGGGGTTTCGGGAAACACCATATATTTT,CASRLGGGVSGNTIYF
few,TRBD1,TRBV5-1,TRBJ1-2,TGCGCCAGCAGCTTGGCGCAGGGGGACGACTATGGCTACACCTTC,CASSLAQGDDYGYTF
-,-,TRBV15,TRBJ1-2,TGTGCCACCAGCGGTAACAGGGTTAACTATGGCTACACCTTC,CATSGNRVNYGYTF
-,-,TRBV7-2,TRBJ1-6,TGTGCCAGCAGCTTAGACTTGAATTCACCCCTCCACTTT,CASSLDLNSPLHF
-,-,TRBV7-2,TRBJ2-5,TGTGCCAGCAGCTTAGGCCCAGAAGAGACCCAGTACTTC,CASSLGPEETQYF
-,-,TRBV3-1/TRBV3-2,TRBJ1-1,TGTGCCAGCAGCCACACAGGGCGGGGGACTGAAGCTTTCTTT,CASSHTGRGTEAFF
few,TRBD1,TRBV2,TRBJ1-2,TGTGCCAGCAGTCCAGGGGGGACTAACTATGGCTACACCTTC,CASSPGGTNYGYTF
few,TRBD1,TRBV7-2,TRBJ2-1,TGTGCCAGCAGCTTAGGCGGACAGGGTAACAATGAGCAGTTCTTC,CASSLGGQGNNEQFF
-,TRBD1,TRBV7-9,TRBJ2-5,TGTGCCAGCAGCTTAGTGGGACAGGGCTTAGAGACCCAGTACTTC,CASSLVGQGLETQYF
few,TRBD1,TRBV5-1,TRBJ1-5,TGCGCCAGCAGCTTAGGATCCACAGGGGAAGGGCAGCCCCAGCATTTT,CASSLGSTGEGQPQHF
-,TRBD2,TRBV27,TRBJ2-5,TGTGCCAGCAGCGTTAGACTAGCGGTACTAGGAGAGACCCAGTACTTC,CASSVRLAVLGETQYF
-,TRBD1,TRBV14,TRBJ2-5,TGTGCCAGCAGTCGGACAGGGGGCAGGGAGACCCAGTACTTC,CASSRTGGRETQYF
-,-,TRBV18,TRBJ1-4,TGTGCCAGCTCACCACCGGGGGGAGCAACTAATGAAAAACTGTTTTTT,CASSPPGGATNEKLFF
-,TRBD1,TRBV11-3,TRBJ2-4,TGTGCCAGCAGCTCTCATCATGACAGGGGTGGCAAAAACATTCAGTACTTC,CASSSHHDRGGKNIQYF
-,TRBD2,TRBV7-2,TRBJ2-5,TGTGCCAGCAGCCTATGGACTAGCGGGAGATACCAAGAGACCCAGTACTTC,CASSLWTSGRYQETQYF
-,TRBD2,TRBV30,TRBJ2-3,TGTGCCTGGAGCGTGGGGGAGGGATTTAGCACAGATACGCAGTATTTT,CAWSVGEGFSTDTQYF
-,TRBD1,TRBV5-1,TRBJ2-7,TGCGCCAGCAGCTCACTACAGGGACAGGGTGCCGAGCAGTACTTC,CASSSLQGQGAEQYF
-,TRBD1,TRBV7-3,TRBJ2-3,TGTGCCAGCAGCTTAACGCACAGGGGGAGGACAGATACGCAGTATTTT,CASSLTHRGRTDTQYF
-,-,TRBV5-4,TRBJ2-5,TGTGCCAGCAGCTTGGGGCGGGAGACCCAGTACTTC,CASSLGRETQYF
-,TRBD1,TRBV6-5,TRBJ1-2,TGTGCCAGCAATTTAGCAGGGGGCAACTATGGCTACACCTTC,CASNLAGGNYGYTF
-,-,TRBV6-5,TRBJ1-3,TGTGCCAGCGGTTTGGCGGCTGGAAACACCATATATTTT,CASGLAAGNTIYF
-,TRBD1,TRBV7-9,TRBJ1-1,TGTGCCAGCAGCTTAGGACAGGGGGACCTTGAAGCTTTCTTT,CASSLGQGDLEAFF